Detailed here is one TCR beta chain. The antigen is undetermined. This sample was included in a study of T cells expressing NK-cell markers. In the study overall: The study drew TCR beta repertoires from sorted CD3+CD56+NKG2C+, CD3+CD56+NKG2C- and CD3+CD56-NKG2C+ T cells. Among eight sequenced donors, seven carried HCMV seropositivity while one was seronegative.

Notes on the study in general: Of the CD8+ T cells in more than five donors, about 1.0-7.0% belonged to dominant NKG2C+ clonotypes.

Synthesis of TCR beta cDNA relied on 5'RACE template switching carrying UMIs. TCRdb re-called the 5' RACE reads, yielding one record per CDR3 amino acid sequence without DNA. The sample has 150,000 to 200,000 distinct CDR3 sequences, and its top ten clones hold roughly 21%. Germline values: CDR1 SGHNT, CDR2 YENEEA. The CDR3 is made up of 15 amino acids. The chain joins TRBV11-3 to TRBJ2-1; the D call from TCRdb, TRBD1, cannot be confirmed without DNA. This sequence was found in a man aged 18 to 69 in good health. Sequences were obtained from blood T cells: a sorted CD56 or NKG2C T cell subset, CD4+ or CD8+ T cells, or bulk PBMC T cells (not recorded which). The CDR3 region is CASSLTGVEKDEQFF.